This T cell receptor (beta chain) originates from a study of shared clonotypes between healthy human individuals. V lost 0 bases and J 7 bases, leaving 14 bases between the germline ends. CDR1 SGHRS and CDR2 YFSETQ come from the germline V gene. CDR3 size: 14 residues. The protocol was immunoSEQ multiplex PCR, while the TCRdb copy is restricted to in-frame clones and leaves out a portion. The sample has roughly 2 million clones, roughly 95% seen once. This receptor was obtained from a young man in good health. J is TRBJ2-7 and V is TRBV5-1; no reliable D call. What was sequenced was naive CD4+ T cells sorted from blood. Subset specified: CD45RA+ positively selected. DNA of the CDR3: TGCGCCAGCAGCTTGGGCAGGCACGTTGGTGAGCAGTACTTC. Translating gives CASSLGRHVGEQYF.